Each of the 4 T cell receptor beta chains below was sequenced from the same sample in a study of cytomegalovirus exposure and HLA in healthy donors. Primers: 60 Vbeta forward and 13 Jbeta reverse. Sequencing used immunoSEQ multiplex PCR; TCRdb keeps in-frame clones, though not all of them. The table records about 130,000 clones, around three quarters of them present only once. The sample comprised PBMCs. These receptor sequences come from an older woman in good health and CMV-seropositive.

In its sample, this clone was seen a few times. The rearrangement uses TRBV7-3 and TRBJ2-1; TRBD2 matches 9 bases. The CDR3 covers 15 residues. Germline V gives CDR1 SGHTA, CDR2 FQGTGA. After removal of 2 bases from V and 4 bases from J, the junction contained 3 bases not matched to a gene. DNA for the CDR3: TGTGCCAGCAGCTTAGCGGGGGGGATGTACAATGAGCAGTTCTTC. It translates to CASSLAGGMYNEQFF.

A word on this clone: This specimen includes other DNA sequences encoding the same CDR3. V usage is TRBV19 and J usage is TRBJ1-5; 9 positions agree with TRBD1. This CDR3 is 14 amino acids long. Per the germline V gene, CDR1 is LNHDA and CDR2 is SQIVND (reference sequence). Trimming cost V 7 bases and J 4 bases; bases outside gene matches: 5. CDR3 in amino acids: CASIPGQGNQPQHF. The CDR3, as DNA: TGTGCCAGTATCCCCGGACAGGGGAATCAGCCCCAGCATTTT.

This chain connects TRBV25-1 to TRBJ2-5; 7 nucleotides align to TRBD2. The junction had 6 bases not matched to a gene; V was cut back by 6 bases and J by 5 bases. CDR1 is MGHDK, CDR2 SYGVNS, per germline. The CDR3 totals 13 residues. CDR3 nucleotides: TGTGCCAGCAGATTATCCGGGAGGGAGACCCAGTACTTC. This sequence encodes CASRLSGRETQYF.

This clone turned up a few times. V and J are TRBV7-9 and TRBJ2-2; no reliable D call. In germline, CDR1 is SEHNR, CDR2 FQNEAQ (reference sequence). The V end was cut by 6 bases, the J end by 1 base, with 9 bases between. The CDR3 has 14 residues. CDR3: CASSHDWNTGELFF. The CDR3, as DNA: TGTGCCAGCAGTCACGACTGGAACACCGGGGAGCTGTTTTTT. The complete variable domain, with remaining parts taken from reference TRBV7-9 and TRBJ2-2, reads DTGVSQNPRHKITKRGQNVTFRCDPISEHNRLYWYRQTLGQGPEFLTYFQNEAQLEKSRLLSDRFSAERPKGSFSTLEIQRTEQGDSAMYLCASSHDWNTGELFFGEGSRLTVL.